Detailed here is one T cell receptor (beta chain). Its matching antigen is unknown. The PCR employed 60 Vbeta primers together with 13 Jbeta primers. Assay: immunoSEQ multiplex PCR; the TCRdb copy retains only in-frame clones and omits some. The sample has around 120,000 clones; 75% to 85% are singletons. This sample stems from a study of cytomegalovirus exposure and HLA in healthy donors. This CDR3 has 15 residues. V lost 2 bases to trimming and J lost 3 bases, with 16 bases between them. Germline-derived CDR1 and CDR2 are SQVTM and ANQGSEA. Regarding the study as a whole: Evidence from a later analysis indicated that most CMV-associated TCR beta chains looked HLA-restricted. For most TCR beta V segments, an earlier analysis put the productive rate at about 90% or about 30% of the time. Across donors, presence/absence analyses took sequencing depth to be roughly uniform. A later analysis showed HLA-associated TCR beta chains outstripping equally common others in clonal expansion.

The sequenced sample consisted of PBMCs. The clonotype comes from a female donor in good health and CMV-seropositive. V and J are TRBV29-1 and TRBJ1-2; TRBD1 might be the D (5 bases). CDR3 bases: TGCAGCGTTGAAAGTAGGGGCTCTAAAGACTATGGCTACACCTTC. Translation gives CSVESRGSKDYGYTF.